This passage covers 12 T cell receptor beta chains from one sample sequenced in a study of blood T cell repertoires in COVID-19. This table comes from immunoSEQ multiplex PCR, and its TCRdb copy is limited to in-frame clones, with some not included. The sample yields under 50,000 clones, 84% seen once. Sample: peripheral blood. Source of these receptors: a man aged 50-60 years with active COVID-19.

This clone appeared a few times. V usage is TRBV2 and J usage is TRBJ1-6; the D is unclear. The CDR3 is 15 residues long. The ends were cut back, 1 base at V and 8 bases at J, with 12 bases in the middle. Germline V gene data show CDR1 as SNHLY and CDR2 as FYNNEI. This chain's CDR3 is CASSEERPSYSPLHF. DNA of the CDR3: TGTGCCAGCAGTGAAGAGAGGCCGTCCTATTCACCCCTCCACTTT.

This chain joins TRBV4-1 and TRBJ2-1; no reliable D call. The germline V gene encodes CDR1 MGHRA and CDR2 YSYEKL. Trimming pared 1 base from V and 5 bases from J, leaving 6 bases between. The CDR3 has 13 amino acids. The CDR3 nucleotides are TGCGCCAGCAGCCAAGGGGCAGACAATGAGCAGTTCTTC. Protein: CASSQGADNEQFF.

The V and J genes are TRBV18 and TRBJ1-2; D remains unclear. Germline-derived CDR1 and CDR2 are KGHSH and LQKENI. V lost 2 bases and J 8 bases, leaving 12 bases between the germline ends. The CDR3 is 13 residues long. CDR3 coding DNA: TGTGCCAGCTCACCAGGGCTCCCCGAGGGCTACACCTTC. This sequence encodes CASSPGLPEGYTF. The complete variable domain, with remaining parts taken from reference TRBV18 and TRBJ1-2, reads NAGVMQNPRHLVRRRGQEARLRCSPMKGHSHVYWYRQLPEEGLKFMVYLQKENIIDESGMPKERFSAEFPKEGPSILRIQQVVRGDSAAYFCASSPGLPEGYTFGSGTRLTVV.

The V gene is TRBV6-2 or TRBV6-3, the J gene TRBJ2-6, with TRBD1 identical over 10 bases. This CDR3 has 16 residues. Germline CDR1 reads MNHEY; CDR2 reads SVGEGT. V lost 5 bases to trimming and J lost 4 bases; unmatched junction nucleotides: 5. The DNA of the CDR3 is TGTGCCAGCAGTCGAGACAGGGGGCCAGGGGCCAACGTCCTGACTTTC. Protein product: CASSRDRGPGANVLTF.

V is TRBV19 and J is TRBJ1-4, with D uncertain. The germline V gene encodes CDR1 LNHDA and CDR2 SQIVND (reference sequence). Trimming took off 5 bases at V and 6 bases at J, with 19 bases between the two ends. This CDR3 has 16 amino acids. CDR3 nucleotides: TGTGCCAGTAGTCGAAACCCTGGGCCCGTTGATGAAAAACTGTTTTTT. As protein: CASSRNPGPVDEKLFF. The full variable domain, with the rest looked up from reference TRBV19 and TRBJ1-4, is DGGITQSPKYLFRKEGQNVTLSCEQNLNHDAMYWYRQDPGQGLRLIYYSQIVNDFQKGDIAEGYSVSREKKESFPLTVTSAQKNPTAFYLCASSRNPGPVDEKLFFGSGTQLSVL.

The genes are TRBV5-6 and TRBJ2-7; 7 bases align to TRBD1. Losses at the gene ends were 4 bases for V and 2 bases for J; bases not matched to a gene: 9. The germline V gene encodes CDR1 SGHDT and CDR2 YYEEEE. The CDR3 extends over 15 amino acids. Here the CDR3 reads CASSIGDSRTYEQYF. CDR3 sequence (DNA): TGTGCCAGCAGCATCGGGGACAGCAGAACCTACGAGCAGTACTTC. Complete variable domain (other parts from reference TRBV5-6 and TRBJ2-7): DAGVTQSPTHLIKTRGQQVTLRCSPKSGHDTVSWYQQALGQGPQFIFQYYEEEERQRGNFPDRFSGHQFPNYSSELNVNALLLGDSALYLCASSIGDSRTYEQYFGPGTRLTVT.

The V gene is TRBV10-3, the J gene TRBJ1-2; 9 bases align to TRBD1. Germline loops: CDR1 ENHRY, CDR2 SYGVKD. The CDR3 has 17 amino acids. Germline trimming cut 4 bases from V and 5 bases from J; bases unmatched to any gene: 14. The CDR3 sequence: CAISVGGGRDRVYGYTF. For the CDR3, the DNA is TGTGCCATCAGTGTCGGCGGGGGCCGGGACAGGGTTTATGGCTACACCTTC.

V gene TRBV19 combines with J gene TRBJ1-5, with no clear D. The V gene's germline CDR1 is LNHDA and CDR2 SQIVND (reference sequence). CDR3 length equals 13 residues. V lost 9 bases, J lost 1 base, and 10 bases lay in between. In DNA, the CDR3 is TGTGCCAGCCGGGAAACCAGCAATCAGCCCCAGCATTTT. Translation: CASRETSNQPQHF.

The V call is TRBV5-1, the J call TRBJ2-5; D might be TRBD1 (5 bases). V was cut by 0 bases and J by 3 bases, with 6 bases left in between. The CDR3 runs 13 residues. Germline V gene data show CDR1 as SGHRS and CDR2 as YFSETQ. The DNA for the CDR3 is TGCGCCAGCAGCTTGGAAGGGGAAGAGACCCAGTACTTC. This translates into CASSLEGEETQYF. The variable domain in full, with the rest retrieved from reference TRBV5-1 and TRBJ2-5, is KAGVTQTPRYLIKTRGQQVTLSCSPISGHRSVSWYQQTPGQGLQFLFEYFSETQRNKGNFPGRFSGRQFSNSRSEMNVSTLELGDSALYLCASSLEGEETQYFGPGTRLLVL.

This clone was counted a few times. The V gene is TRBV5-1, the J gene TRBJ1-1, with D possibly TRBD1 on 6 matching bases. Between the trimmed V and J ends, which lost 4 bases and 0 bases, there was a span of 16 bases. CDR3 length equals 16 residues. Germline V gives CDR1 SGHRS, CDR2 YFSETQ. The chain's CDR3 is CASSPYLGGLNTEAFF. The CDR3 nucleotides are TGCGCCAGCAGCCCGTACCTGGGGGGGCTGAACACTGAAGCTTTCTTT.

This clone was counted between two and nine times. The V call is TRBV6-5, the J call TRBJ1-3, with D uncertain. The CDR3 sequence is 15 residues long. V lost 6 bases and J 0 bases, leaving 12 bases between the germline ends. Per the germline V gene, CDR1 is MNHEY and CDR2 is SVGAGI. CDR3 in DNA: TGTGCCAGCAGAACCGCGATTCACTCTGGAAACACCATATATTTT. This codes for CASRTAIHSGNTIYF.

This clone was recorded only once. The gene calls are TRBV24-1 and TRBJ1-1, with 8 positions matching TRBD1. Trimming removed 3 bases from V and 1 base from J; junction bases left unmatched: 3. The CDR3 sequence is 15 residues long. Germline CDR1 and CDR2: KGHDR and SFDVKD. The DNA for the CDR3 is TGTGCCACCAGTGATCCGGGGACAGGGAACACTGAAGCTTTCTTT. This encodes CATSDPGTGNTEAFF.